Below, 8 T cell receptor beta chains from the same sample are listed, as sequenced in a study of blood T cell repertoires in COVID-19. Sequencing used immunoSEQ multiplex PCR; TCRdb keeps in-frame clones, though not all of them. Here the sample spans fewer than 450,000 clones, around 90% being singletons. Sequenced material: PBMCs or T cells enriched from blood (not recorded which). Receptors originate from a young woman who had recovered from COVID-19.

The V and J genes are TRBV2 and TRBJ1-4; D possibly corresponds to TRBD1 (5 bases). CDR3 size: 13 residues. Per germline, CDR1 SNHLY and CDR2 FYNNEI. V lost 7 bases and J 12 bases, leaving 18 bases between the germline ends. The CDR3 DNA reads TGTGCCAGCAACTGGGGCCGCACAAACGAACTGTTTTTT. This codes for CASNWGRTNELFF.

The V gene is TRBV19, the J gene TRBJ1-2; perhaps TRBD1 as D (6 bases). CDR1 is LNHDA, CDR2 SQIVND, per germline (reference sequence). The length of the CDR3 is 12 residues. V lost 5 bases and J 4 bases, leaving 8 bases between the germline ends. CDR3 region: CASSPGVYGYTF. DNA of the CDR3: TGTGCCAGTAGTCCAGGGGTCTATGGCTACACCTTC.

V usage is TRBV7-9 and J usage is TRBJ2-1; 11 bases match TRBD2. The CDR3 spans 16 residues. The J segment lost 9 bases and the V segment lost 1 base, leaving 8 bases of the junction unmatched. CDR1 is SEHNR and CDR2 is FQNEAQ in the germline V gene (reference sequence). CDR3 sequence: CASSLVVDSGGAEQFF. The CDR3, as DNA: TGTGCCAGCAGCTTAGTGGTAGATAGCGGGGGGGCTGAGCAGTTCTTC.

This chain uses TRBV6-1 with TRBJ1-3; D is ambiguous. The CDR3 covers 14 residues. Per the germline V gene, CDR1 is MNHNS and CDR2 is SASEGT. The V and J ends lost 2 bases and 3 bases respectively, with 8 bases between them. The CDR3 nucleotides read TGTGCCAGCAGTGAAATTCCGGTTGGAAACACCATATATTTT. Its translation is CASSEIPVGNTIYF.

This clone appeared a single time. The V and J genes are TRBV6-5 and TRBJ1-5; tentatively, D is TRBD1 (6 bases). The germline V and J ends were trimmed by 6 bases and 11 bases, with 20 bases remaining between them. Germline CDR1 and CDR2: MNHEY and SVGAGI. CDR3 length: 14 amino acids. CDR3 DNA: TGTGCCAGCAGAGGGAAGGTGGGGGCCGTGGCCCAGCATTTT. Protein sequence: CASRGKVGAVAQHF.

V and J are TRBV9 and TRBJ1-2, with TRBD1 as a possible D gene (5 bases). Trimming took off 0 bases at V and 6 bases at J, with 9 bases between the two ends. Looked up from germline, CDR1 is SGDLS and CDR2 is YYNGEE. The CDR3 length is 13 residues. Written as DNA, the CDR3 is TGTGCCAGCAGCGTAGAGGGGTACGATGGCTACACCTTC. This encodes CASSVEGYDGYTF.

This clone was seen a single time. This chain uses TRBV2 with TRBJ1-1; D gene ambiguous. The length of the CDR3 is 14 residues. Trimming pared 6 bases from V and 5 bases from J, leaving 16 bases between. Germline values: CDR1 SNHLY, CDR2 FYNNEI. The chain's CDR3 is CASSGLKALTEAFF. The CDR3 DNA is TGTGCCAGCAGCGGGTTAAAGGCTCTTACTGAAGCTTTCTTT.

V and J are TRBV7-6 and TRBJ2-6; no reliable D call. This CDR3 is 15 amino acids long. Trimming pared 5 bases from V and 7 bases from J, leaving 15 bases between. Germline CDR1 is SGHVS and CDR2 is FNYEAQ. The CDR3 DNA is TGTGCCAGCAGCCTTGGGCCAGTTTTCGCCAACGTCCTGACTTTC. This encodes CASSLGPVFANVLTF. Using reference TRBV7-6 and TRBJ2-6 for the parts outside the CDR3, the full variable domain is GAGVSQSPRYKVTKRGQDVALRCDPISGHVSLYWYRQALGQGPEFLTYFNYEAQQDKSGLPNDRFSAERPEGSISTLTIQRTEQRDSAMYRCASSLGPVFANVLTFGAGSRLTVL.